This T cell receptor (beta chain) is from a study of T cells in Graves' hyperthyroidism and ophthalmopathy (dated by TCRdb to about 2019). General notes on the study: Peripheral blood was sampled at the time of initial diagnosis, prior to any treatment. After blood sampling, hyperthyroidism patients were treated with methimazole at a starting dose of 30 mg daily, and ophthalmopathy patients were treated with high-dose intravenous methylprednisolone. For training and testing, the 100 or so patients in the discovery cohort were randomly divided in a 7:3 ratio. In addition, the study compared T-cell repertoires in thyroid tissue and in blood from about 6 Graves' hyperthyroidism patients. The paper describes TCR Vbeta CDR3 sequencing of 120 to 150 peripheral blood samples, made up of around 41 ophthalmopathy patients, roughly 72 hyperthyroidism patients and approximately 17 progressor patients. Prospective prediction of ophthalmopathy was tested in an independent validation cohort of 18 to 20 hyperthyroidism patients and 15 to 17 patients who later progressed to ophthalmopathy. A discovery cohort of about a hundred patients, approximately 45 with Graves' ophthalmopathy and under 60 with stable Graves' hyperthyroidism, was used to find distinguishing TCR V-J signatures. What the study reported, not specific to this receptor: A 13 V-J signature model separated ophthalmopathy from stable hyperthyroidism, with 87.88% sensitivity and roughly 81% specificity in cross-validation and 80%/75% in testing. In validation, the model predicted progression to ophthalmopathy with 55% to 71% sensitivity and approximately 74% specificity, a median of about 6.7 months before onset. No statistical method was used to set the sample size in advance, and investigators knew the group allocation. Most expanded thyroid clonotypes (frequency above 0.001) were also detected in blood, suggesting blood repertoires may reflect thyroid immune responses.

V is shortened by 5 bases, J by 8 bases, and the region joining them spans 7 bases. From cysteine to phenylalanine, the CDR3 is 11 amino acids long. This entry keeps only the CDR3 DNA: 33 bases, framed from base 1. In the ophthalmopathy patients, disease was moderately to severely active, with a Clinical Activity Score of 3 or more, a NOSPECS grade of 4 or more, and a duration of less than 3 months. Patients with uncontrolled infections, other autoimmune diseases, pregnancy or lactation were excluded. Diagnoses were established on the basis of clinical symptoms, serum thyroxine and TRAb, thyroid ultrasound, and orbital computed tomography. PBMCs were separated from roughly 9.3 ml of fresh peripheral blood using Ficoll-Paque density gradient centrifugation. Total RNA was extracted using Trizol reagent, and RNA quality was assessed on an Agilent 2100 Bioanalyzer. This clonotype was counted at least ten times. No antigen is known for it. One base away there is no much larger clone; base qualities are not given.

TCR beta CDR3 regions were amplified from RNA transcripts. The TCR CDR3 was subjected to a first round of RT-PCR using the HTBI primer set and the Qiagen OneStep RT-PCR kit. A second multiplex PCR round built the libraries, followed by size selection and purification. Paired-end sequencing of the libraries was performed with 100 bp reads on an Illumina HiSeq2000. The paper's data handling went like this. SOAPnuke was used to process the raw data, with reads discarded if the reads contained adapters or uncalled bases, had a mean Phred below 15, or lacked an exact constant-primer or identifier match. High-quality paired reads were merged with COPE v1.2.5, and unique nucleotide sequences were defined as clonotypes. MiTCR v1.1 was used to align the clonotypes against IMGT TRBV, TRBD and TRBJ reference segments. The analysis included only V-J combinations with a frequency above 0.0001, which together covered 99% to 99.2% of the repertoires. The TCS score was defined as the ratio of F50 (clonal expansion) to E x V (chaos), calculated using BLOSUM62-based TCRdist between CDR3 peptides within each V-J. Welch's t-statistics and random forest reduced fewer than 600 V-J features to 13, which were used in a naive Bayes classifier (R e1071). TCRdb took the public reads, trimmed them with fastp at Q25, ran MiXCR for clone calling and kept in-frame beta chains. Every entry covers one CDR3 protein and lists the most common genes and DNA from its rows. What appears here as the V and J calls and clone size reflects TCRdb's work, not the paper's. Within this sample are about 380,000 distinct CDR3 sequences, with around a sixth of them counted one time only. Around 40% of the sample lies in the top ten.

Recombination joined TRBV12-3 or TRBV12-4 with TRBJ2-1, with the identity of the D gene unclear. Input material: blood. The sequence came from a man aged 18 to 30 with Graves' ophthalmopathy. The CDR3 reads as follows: CASSKYDEQFF. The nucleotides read TGTGCCAGCAGTAAATACGATGAGCAGTTCTTC.